This TCR beta chain stems from a study of identical twins. CDR1 is MNHEY, CDR2 SVGAGI, per germline. V was cut by 2 bases and J by 3 bases, with 9 bases left in between. This CDR3 contains 14 residues. One entry per CDR3 protein, called by TCRdb with MiXCR from the 5' RACE reads. This sample has 1.5 million to 2 million distinct CDR3 sequences, with roughly 35% found just once. Study-wide results and caveats: Zero-insertion results could be subject to partial confounding by invariant MAIT and iNKT cells. Insertions were fewer in abundant cord blood beta clonotypes, whereas memory repertoires showed none of this pattern.

This clonotype was counted many times. The antigen remains undetermined. Sequencing was performed on cord blood. This TCR was recovered from a newborn girl in good health. The chain recombines TRBV6-5 with TRBJ2-3; D might be TRBD1 or TRBD2, each matching 6 bases. The CDR3 here is CASSYRGETDTQYF. The CDR3 region has the DNA TGTGCCAGCAGTTACAGGGGGGAAACAGATACGCAGTATTTT.